This T cell receptor (beta chain) was recorded in a study of blood T cell repertoires in COVID-19. As for the study in general: Samples of COVID-19 (acute and convalescent) were obtained from the United States, Italy and Spain. The cDNA or gDNA used as material had been derived from T cells, B-cell-depleted T cells, or PBMCs.

Germline CDR1 is MDHEN and CDR2 is SYDVKM. V was clipped by 8 bases and J by 4 bases; unmatched bases: 10. CDR3 length equals 14 residues. Original analysis: Reference gene primer amplification gave nucleated cell count estimates. Some clones are missing from TCRdb's copy, which holds only in-frame ones; the method was immunoSEQ multiplex PCR. D and trimming come from the DNA, and the V and J calls and clone size come from that table. The sample includes roughly 200,000 clones, around 89% of them seen just once. The sequence came from a middle-aged man with acute or convalescent COVID-19. The gene calls are TRBV28 and TRBJ1-2, with TRBD1 matching 7 bases. Sequenced input: peripheral blood. The CDR3 is CASLSGQMGYGYTF. As DNA, the CDR3 is TGTGCCAGCCTATCGGGACAGATGGGCTATGGCTACACCTTC.